Detailed here is one TCR beta chain. Its antigen remains unknown. Profiled with immunoSEQ multiplex PCR; TCRdb holds only in-frame clones, not every one. The sample carries tens of thousands of clones, around 92% recorded once. CDR3 length equals 14 residues. Trimming pared 3 bases from V and 5 bases from J, leaving 11 bases between. CDR1 MNHEY and CDR2 SMNVEV come from the germline V gene (reference sequence). Exclusion of a patient followed from autoimmune disease history or systemic immunosuppression. This sample stems from a study of OX40 agonist ivuxolimab in advanced cancers. Overall study findings and caveats: At doses 0.1 to 3.0 mg/kg, CD4+ and CD8+ clones expanded. On average, CD8+ T cells had more expanded clones than CD4+.

Specimen: CD4+ or CD8+ T cells sorted from blood, collected in a trial of the OX40 agonist ivuxolimab. This TCR was recovered from an adult with an advanced solid tumor such as melanoma, head and neck, liver or kidney cancer. The chain carries TRBV27 and TRBJ1-5; weak D call: TRBD1 (6 bases). This CDR3 reads CASSFNRVDQPQHF. CDR3 in DNA: TGTGCCAGCAGTTTTAACAGGGTCGATCAGCCCCAGCATTTT.